A single sample gave rise to the 25 T cell receptor beta chains below, sequenced in a study of blood T cells in healthy people across ages. A second PCR of 7 to 11 cycles used a sample-barcoded 5' primer and a J-beta primer mix. TCRdb redid the calling of the 5' RACE reads with MiXCR, one entry per CDR3 protein. The table shows 600,000 to 850,000 distinct CDR3 sequences, with approximately 39% occurring only once. Sample: blood. Receptors originate from an older woman in good health.

V gene TRBV6-2 or TRBV6-3 combines with J gene TRBJ2-5, with no clear D. CDR1 and CDR2 (germline): MNHEY, SVGEGT. The V and J ends lost 2 bases and 2 bases respectively, with 6 bases between them. This CDR3 has 13 residues. The CDR3 nucleotides read TGTGCCAGCAGTTACCCCCAACAAGAGACCCAGTACTTC. Protein product: CASSYPQQETQYF.

Only one count was recorded for this clonotype. A read error may produce the germline difference seen at one junction end. The chain combines TRBV27 with TRBJ2-5; 11 bases are a match to TRBD1. TRBJ2-7 matches the DNA end more closely, so the J call is doubtful. CDR1 is MNHEY, CDR2 SMNVEV, per germline (reference sequence). The length of the CDR3 is 16 residues. In DNA, the CDR3 is TGTACCAGCAGTTTTGCCCCGGGACAGGGGGTCGGCGAGCAGTACTTC. This encodes CTSSFAPGQGVGEQYF.

About this clonotype: The junction shows a germline mismatch at one end, possibly a read error. This chain uses TRBV24-1 with TRBJ2-1, with D perhaps TRBD2 (5 bases). CDR1 and CDR2 (germline): KGHDR, SFDVKD. The CDR3 is 15 residues long. The CDR3 coding sequence is TGTGCCACCAGTGCCACCGTCGGGGTAAGGAATGGGCAGTTCTTT. Its protein product is CATSATVGVRNGQFF.

This chain uses TRBV20-1 with TRBJ2-7, with 9 positions matching TRBD1. This CDR3 has 17 residues. V lost 3 bases and J lost 2; bases outside the gene matches: 14. Germline-derived CDR1 and CDR2 are DFQATT and SNEGSKA (reference sequence). CDR3 region: CSARDAGVGTGTYEQYF. As DNA, the CDR3 is TGCAGTGCTAGGGACGCAGGGGTGGGGACAGGGACCTACGAGCAGTACTTC.

This clonotype showed up just a few times. The J gene is TRBJ2-3, the V gene TRBV20-1; D may be TRBD1 or TRBD2 (5 bases each). This CDR3 has 14 residues. V dropped 0 bases and J dropped 4 bases, with 11 bases sitting between them. The V gene's germline CDR1 is DFQATT and CDR2 SNEGSKA (reference sequence). The CDR3 protein is CSARDLGRPDTQYF. The CDR3, as DNA: TGCAGTGCTAGAGATTTGGGACGGCCAGATACGCAGTATTTT.

The V call is TRBV2, the J call TRBJ2-7; tentatively, D is TRBD2 (6 bases). This CDR3 is built from 13 residues. V lost 3 bases and J lost 4, with 10 bases in between. Germline loops: CDR1 SNHLY, CDR2 FYNNEI. CDR3 sequence reads: CASSEFGTYEQYF. The CDR3 nucleotides read TGTGCCAGCAGTGAGTTCGGGACTTACGAGCAGTACTTC.

The chain uses TRBV29-1 and TRBJ2-1, with 10 bases identical to TRBD2. The ends lost 4 bases at V and 15 bases at J; junction bases unmatched: 6. CDR3 length: 11 residues. Looked up from germline, CDR1 is SQVTM and CDR2 is ANQGSEA. The CDR3 DNA reads TGCAGCGTTGCAGCGGGAGGGTGGCTGTTCTTC. Translation: CSVAAGGWLFF.

This sequence joins TRBV3-1 and TRBJ2-5, with 8 nucleotides matching TRBD1. The CDR3 has 14 residues. V lost 5 bases to trimming and J lost 2 bases; unmatched junction nucleotides: 4. Looked up from germline, CDR1 is LGHDT and CDR2 is YNNKEL (reference sequence). The CDR3 loop reads CASSARDRQETQYF. Here the CDR3 DNA reads TGTGCCAGCAGCGCCCGGGACAGGCAAGAGACCCAGTACTTC.

In this sample, this clonotype turned up many times. The CDR3 loop reads CASSQVDLGFAYNEQFF. The CDR3 DNA reads as TGCGCCAGCAGCCAAGTGGACCTCGGATTCGCATACAATGAGCAGTTCTTC. The chain is built from TRBV4-1 and TRBJ2-1; D not resolved. V lost 1 base, J lost 4 bases, and 17 bases lay in between. Germline CDR1 reads MGHRA; CDR2 reads YSYEKL. The CDR3 length is 17 residues.

This chain uses TRBV29-1 with TRBJ1-2, with D unclear. Germline V gene data show CDR1 as SQVTM and CDR2 as ANQGSEA. The germline V and J ends were trimmed by 4 bases and 5 bases, with 5 bases remaining between them. This CDR3 has 10 residues. CDR3 amino acids: CSVGGYGYTF. The CDR3 coding sequence is TGCAGCGTTGGGGGATATGGCTACACCTTC.

The chain couples TRBV11-2 to TRBJ2-3; the D is unclear. Trimming removed 3 bases at V and 6 bases at J, with 16 bases between. CDR1 and CDR2 from the germline V gene are SGHAT and FQNNGV. The CDR3 contains 15 residues. Written as DNA, the CDR3 is TGTGCCAGCAGCTTTGGTGCCAGACACACGGATACGCAGTATTTT. Its translation: CASSFGARHTDTQYF.

The chain uses TRBV20-1 and TRBJ2-1; 13 nucleotides match TRBD2. Per germline, CDR1 DFQATT and CDR2 SNEGSKA (reference sequence). This CDR3 has 16 residues. The ends lost 1 base at V and 8 bases at J; junction bases unmatched: 8. CDR3 sequence: CSARGTSGSLIDEQFF. The CDR3 coding sequence is TGCAGTGCTAGAGGGACTAGCGGGAGCCTAATAGATGAGCAGTTCTTC.

The genes are TRBV20-1 and TRBJ2-7; no reliable D call. This CDR3 region has 14 residues. Trimming pared 0 bases from V and 3 bases from J, leaving 12 bases between. The V gene's germline CDR1 is DFQATT and CDR2 SNEGSKA (reference sequence). The CDR3 nucleotides are TGCAGTGCTAGAGAAGTCGCTGGGGTCTACGAGCAGTACTTC. It yields the protein CSAREVAGVYEQYF.

This clonotype has just a few counts. The chain employs TRBV14 and TRBJ2-5, with 8 bases fitting TRBD2. The CDR3 is 17 amino acids. Per the germline V gene, CDR1 is SGHDN and CDR2 is FVKESK. V shed 2 bases, J shed 4 bases, and the junction held 12 bases outside the gene matches. The DNA for the CDR3 is TGTGCCAGCAGCCAACGGAGAGTACTAGCGGCTACAGAGACCCAGTACTTC. Translating gives CASSQRRVLAATETQYF.

In its sample, this clonotype was seen a few times. V usage is TRBV6-6 and J usage is TRBJ1-5, with 12 bases that match TRBD1. Germline CDR1 reads MNHNY; CDR2 reads SVGAGI (reference sequence). V shed 2 bases and J 7 bases; nucleotides not matched to a gene: 6. The CDR3 extends over 16 amino acids. CDR3 coding DNA: TGTGCCAGCAGTTACGGGACAGGGGGCCGCAGGCAGCCCCAGCATTTT. Protein: CASSYGTGGRRQPQHF.

The genes are TRBV4-3 and TRBJ1-1; 8 bases are shared with TRBD1. The CDR3 covers 17 residues. The V gene end was trimmed by 4 bases and the J gene end by 1 base; junction bases not matched to a gene: 11. The germline gives CDR1 LGHNA, CDR2 YSLEER. Written as DNA, the CDR3 is TGCGCCAGCAGCCCACATCGGCAGGGGGCAGGGAACACTGAAGCTTTCTTT. Its protein product is CASSPHRQGAGNTEAFF.

This chain joins TRBV20-1 and TRBJ2-1; the D is unclear. V dropped 0 bases and J dropped 0 bases, with 6 bases sitting between them. The CDR3 runs to 14 residues. Germline V gives CDR1 DFQATT, CDR2 SNEGSKA (reference sequence). DNA for the CDR3: TGCAGTGCTAGAGAGGCCAGCTCCTACAATGAGCAGTTCTTC. Its translation: CSAREASSYNEQFF.

This clonotype was seen a handful of times. The V call is TRBV7-3, the J call TRBJ2-7; TRBD1 matches at 10 bases. The CDR3 length is 15 residues. Per the germline V gene, CDR1 is SGHTA and CDR2 is FQGTGA. The V segment lost 5 bases and the J segment 2 bases; nucleotides outside the gene matches: 6. The chain's CDR3 is CASSNTGTGAYEQYF. The CDR3 coding sequence is TGTGCCAGCAGCAACACCGGGACAGGGGCCTACGAGCAGTACTTC.

The V and J genes are TRBV7-3 and TRBJ2-3; D perhaps matches TRBD1 (6 bases). The germline gives CDR1 SGHTA, CDR2 FQGTGA. The CDR3 has 12 amino acids. V was cut by 5 bases and J by 12 bases, with 15 bases left in between. The CDR3 DNA follows: TGTGCCAGCAGCCCAGGGGCGGGTCCTCAGTATTTT. It specifies CASSPGAGPQYF.

A few counts support this clonotype. The CDR3 sequence: CSANGGGYEQYF. CDR3 DNA sequence: TGCAGTGCTAACGGCGGCGGCTACGAGCAGTACTTC. The genes are TRBV20-1 and TRBJ2-7; no definite D call. CDR3 length equals 12 residues. Germline lookup yields CDR1 DFQATT and CDR2 SNEGSKA (reference sequence). Trimming stripped 4 bases from V and 3 bases from J, with 10 bases between.

The V and J genes are TRBV15 and TRBJ2-7, with 10 bases lining up with TRBD1. V lost 7 bases and J lost 1; bases outside the gene matches: 7. The CDR3 sequence is 15 residues long. Germline assignment: CDR1 LNHNV and CDR2 YYDKDF (reference sequence). CDR3 loop: CATIPRTGGSYEQYF. The CDR3 DNA reads as TGTGCCACCATACCGCGGACAGGGGGGTCCTACGAGCAGTACTTC.

The rearrangement joins TRBV20-1 to TRBJ1-4; D is perhaps TRBD1 (5 bases). V lost 4 bases and J 6 bases, leaving 15 bases between the germline ends. The CDR3 spans 14 residues. Germline-derived CDR1 and CDR2 are DFQATT and SNEGSKA (reference sequence). DNA of the CDR3: TGCAGTGCTATGGGGCCTTCGAACGATGAAAAACTGTTTTTT. Protein sequence: CSAMGPSNDEKLFF.

Only a few counts were recorded for this clonotype. This rearrangement joins TRBV4-1 to TRBJ2-7; TRBD2 matches 7 bases. Germline V gene lookup returns CDR1 MGHRA and CDR2 YSYEKL. V gave up 4 bases and J gave up 0 bases; unmatched junction bases: 12. The CDR3 has 17 amino acids. The DNA of the CDR3 is TGCGCCAGCAGCCCCTCCACGGGCGCGGGAGACTCCTACGAGCAGTACTTC. Encoded protein: CASSPSTGAGDSYEQYF.

V and J are TRBV20-1 and TRBJ1-2; 7 bases agree with TRBD1. The germline gives CDR1 DFQATT, CDR2 SNEGSKA (reference sequence). The J segment lost 0 bases and the V segment lost 5 bases, leaving 6 bases of the junction unmatched. The CDR3 covers 14 residues. CDR3 protein: CSAAKQGSNYGYTF. The CDR3 DNA is TGCAGTGCTGCAAAACAGGGGTCTAACTATGGCTACACCTTC.

This clonotype was counted at least ten times. This may come from a read error, since a much larger clone is one base off. The CDR3 sequence: CASSPQDRYNEQYF. CDR3 sequence (DNA): TGTGCCAGCAGCCCCCAGGACAGATACAATGAGCAGTACTTC. The chain has TRBV11-2 and TRBJ2-5; maybe TRBD1 (6 bases). The CDR3 covers 14 residues. Germline CDR1 reads SGHAT; CDR2 reads FQNNGV. The V gene lost 5 bases and the J gene lost 11 bases, with 21 bases spanning the gap.